The clone carrying this TCR beta chain has ten or more counts. Preparation of TCR beta libraries was done by quantitative 5'-RACE with molecular barcodes. MiXCR, applied by TCRdb to the 5' RACE reads, yields one record per CDR3 protein. The sample shows approximately 190,000 distinct CDR3 sequences, around 13% of them seen only once. This entry belongs to a study of CD8 T cells in ankylosing spondylitis. The CDR3 runs to 13 residues. J lost 7 bases, V lost 10 bases, and 10 bases had no gene match. From germline, CDR1 is ENHRY and CDR2 SYGVKD. The source is a female donor with ankylosing spondylitis or in good health (not recorded which). The sample comprised blood, either unsorted or a sorted T cell fraction (not recorded which). The chain couples TRBV10-3 to TRBJ2-1, with 7 positions matching TRBD1. The CDR3 DNA is TGTGCCACGGGACAGCTATTAAGGAATGAGCAGTTCTTC. Amino acids: CATGQLLRNEQFF.